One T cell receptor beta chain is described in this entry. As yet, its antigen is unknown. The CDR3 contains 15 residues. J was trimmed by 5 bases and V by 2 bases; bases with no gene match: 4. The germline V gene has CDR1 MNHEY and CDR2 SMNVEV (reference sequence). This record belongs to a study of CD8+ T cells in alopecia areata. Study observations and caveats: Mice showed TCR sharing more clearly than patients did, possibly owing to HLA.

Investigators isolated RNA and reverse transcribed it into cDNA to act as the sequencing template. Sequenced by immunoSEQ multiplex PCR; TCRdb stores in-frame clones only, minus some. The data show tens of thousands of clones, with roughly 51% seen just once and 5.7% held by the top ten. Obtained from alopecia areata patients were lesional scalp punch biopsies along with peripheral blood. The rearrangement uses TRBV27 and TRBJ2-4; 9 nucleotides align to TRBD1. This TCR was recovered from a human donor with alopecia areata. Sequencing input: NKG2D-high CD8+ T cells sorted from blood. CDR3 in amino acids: CASSLRDRDQNIQYF. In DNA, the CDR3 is TGTGCCAGCAGTTTAAGGGACAGGGACCAAAACATTCAGTACTTC.